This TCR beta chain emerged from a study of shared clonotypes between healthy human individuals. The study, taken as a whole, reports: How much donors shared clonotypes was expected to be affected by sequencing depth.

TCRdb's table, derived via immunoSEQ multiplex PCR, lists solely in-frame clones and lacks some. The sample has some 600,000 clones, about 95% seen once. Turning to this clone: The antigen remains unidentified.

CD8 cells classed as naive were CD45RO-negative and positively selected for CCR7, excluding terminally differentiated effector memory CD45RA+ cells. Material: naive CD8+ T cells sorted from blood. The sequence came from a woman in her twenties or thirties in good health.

The CDR3 coding sequence is TGTGCCAGCAGCCCCGGGGGGGGGACAGGGGACTACGAGCAGTACTTC. As protein: CASSPGGGTGDYEQYF. The chain joins TRBV2 to TRBJ2-7; 10 bases agree with TRBD1. Germline assignment: CDR1 SNHLY and CDR2 FYNNEI. The V segment lost 6 bases and the J segment 3 bases; nucleotides outside the gene matches: 11. The CDR3 sequence is 16 residues long.